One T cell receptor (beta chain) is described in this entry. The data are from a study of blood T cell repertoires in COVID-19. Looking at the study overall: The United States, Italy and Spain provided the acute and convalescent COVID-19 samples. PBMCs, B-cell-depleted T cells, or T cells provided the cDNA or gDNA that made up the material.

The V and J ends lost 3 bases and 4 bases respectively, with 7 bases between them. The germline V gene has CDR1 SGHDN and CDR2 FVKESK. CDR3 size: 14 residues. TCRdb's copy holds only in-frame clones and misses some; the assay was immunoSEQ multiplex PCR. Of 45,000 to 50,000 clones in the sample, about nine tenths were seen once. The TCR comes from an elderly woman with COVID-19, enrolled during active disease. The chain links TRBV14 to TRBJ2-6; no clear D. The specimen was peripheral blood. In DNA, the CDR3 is TGTGCCAGCAGCCACAGAGGAGGGGCCAACGTCCTGACTTTC. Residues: CASSHRGGANVLTF.